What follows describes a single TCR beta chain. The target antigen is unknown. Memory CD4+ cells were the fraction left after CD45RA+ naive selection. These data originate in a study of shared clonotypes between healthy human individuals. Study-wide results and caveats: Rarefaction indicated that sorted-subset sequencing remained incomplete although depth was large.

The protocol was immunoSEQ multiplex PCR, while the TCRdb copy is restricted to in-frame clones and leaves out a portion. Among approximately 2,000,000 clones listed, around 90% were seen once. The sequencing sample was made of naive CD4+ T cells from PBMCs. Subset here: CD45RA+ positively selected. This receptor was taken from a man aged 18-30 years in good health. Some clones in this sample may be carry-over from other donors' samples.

CDR3: CASSLIGDSSYEQYF. CDR3 in DNA: TGTGCCAGCAGCTTAATTGGGGACAGCTCCTACGAGCAGTACTTC. V and J are TRBV7-9 and TRBJ2-7; 7 bases are a match to TRBD1. Germline assignment: CDR1 SEHNR and CDR2 FQNEAQ (reference sequence). Trimming at V came to 2 bases and at J to 0 bases, leaving 4 bases not matched to a gene. This CDR3 comprises 15 residues.